The next 30 T cell receptor beta chains were all read from a single sample in a study of glioma-infiltrating T cells. Using RNA template, CDR3s of TCR alpha and beta were amplified with iRepertoire arm-PCR. A single record per CDR3 protein comes from TCRdb applying MiXCR to the multiplex PCR reads. The table shows approximately 4,900 distinct CDR3 sequences, with 31% occurring only once. The source material was glioma tissue, nonneoplastic brain tissue, or PBMCs (not recorded which). The receptors were gathered from a human donor with low-grade glioma or glioblastoma, undergoing nonglioma brain surgery, or in good health (not recorded which).

This clonotype is classed as medium-sized. The chain combines TRBV6-1 with TRBJ2-1; 10 bases align to TRBD2. Germline CDR1 is MNHNS and CDR2 is SASEGT. The CDR3 is 12 amino acids. J gave up 10 bases and V 6 bases, and 3 bases lay outside the gene matches. CDR3 in DNA: TGTGCCAGCAGCCTGGGACTAGCGGAGCAGTTCTTC. Translating gives CASSLGLAEQFF.

This clonotype has a count of ten or more. The chain links TRBV6-6 to TRBJ2-3, with 8 bases fitting TRBD2. The trim removed 2 bases at V and 3 bases at J, leaving 4 bases unmatched. The CDR3 extends over 15 amino acids. Germline-derived CDR1 and CDR2 are MNHNY and SVGAGI (reference sequence). CDR3 DNA sequence: TGTGCCAGCAGTTACGGCAGCGGGGGAACAGATACGCAGTATTTT. It encodes CASSYGSGGTDTQYF.

This clonotype was observed at least ten times. CDR3: CASKLYGPEAFF. CDR3 sequence (DNA): TGTGCCAGCAAGCTCTATGGCCCTGAAGCTTTCTTT. The V call is TRBV11-1, the J call TRBJ1-1; D call uncertain. V lost 7 bases, J lost 6 bases, and 12 bases lay in between. CDR3 length equals 12 residues. CDR1 and CDR2 (germline): SGHAT, FQDESV (reference sequence).

This clonotype was picked up many times. J is TRBJ2-4 and V is TRBV12-3 or TRBV12-4; tentative D call: TRBD1 (6 bases). V lost 4 bases to trimming and J lost 9 bases, with 13 bases between them. The CDR3 loop spans 13 amino acids. CDR3 protein: CASSSYRETIQYF. CDR3 nucleotide sequence: TGTGCCAGCAGTTCTTACAGGGAGACCATTCAGTACTTC.

With respect to this clonotype: This may be a read error, as it is one base from a much larger clone. The rearrangement joins TRBV5-4 to TRBJ1-6, with a tentative D call TRBD1 (5 bases). This CDR3 region has 12 residues. The V end was cut by 3 bases, the J end by 13 bases, with 11 bases between. Germline V CDR1 and CDR2: SGHNT, YYREEE (reference sequence). The DNA for the CDR3 is TGTGCCAGCAGCTACGAGGGGTGGCCCCTCCACTTT. Translating it yields CASSYEGWPLHF.

This clonotype has ten or more counts. This chain uses TRBV2 with TRBJ2-1; D remains unclear. The CDR3 is 11 amino acids. V was trimmed by 7 bases and J by 6 bases, leaving 7 bases between them. Germline assignment: CDR1 SNHLY and CDR2 FYNNEI. The CDR3 DNA follows: TGTGCCAGCACAGTCGCCAATGAGCAGTTCTTC. Its protein is CASTVANEQFF.

This clonotype showed up many times. V gene TRBV5-6 combines with J gene TRBJ2-5, with a possible D match to TRBD2 (5 bases). Germline V CDR1 and CDR2: SGHDT, YYEEEE. Trimming pared 4 bases from V and 4 bases from J, leaving 26 bases between. There are 18 residues in the CDR3. The CDR3 sequence is CASSDGQIIGRRGETQYF. The CDR3, as DNA: TGTGCCAGCAGCGATGGGCAGATAATTGGGAGAAGAGGAGAGACCCAGTACTTC.

The rearrangement uses TRBV7-3 and TRBJ1-3; D perhaps matches TRBD1 (6 bases). Germline V gene lookup returns CDR1 SGHTA and CDR2 FQGTGA. The CDR3 sequence is 17 residues long. The germline V and J ends were trimmed by 1 base and 0 bases, with 13 bases remaining between them. CDR3 DNA: TGTGCCAGCAGCTTAAAAGGACAGAGGAGCTCTGGAAACACCATATATTTT. Residues: CASSLKGQRSSGNTIYF.

This clonotype was observed a single time. J is TRBJ1-6 and V is TRBV7-9; no reliable D call. The CDR3 length is 15 residues. The V and J ends lost 5 bases and 8 bases respectively, with 16 bases between them. Germline values: CDR1 SEHNR, CDR2 FQNEAQ (reference sequence). In DNA form, the CDR3 reads TGTGCCAGCAGCCTCGGGATAGGGATGTATTCACCCCTCCACTTT. This translates into CASSLGIGMYSPLHF.

This clonotype was recorded many times. In nucleotides, the CDR3 is TGCGCCAGCTACCTCCCCGGGTCCTACAATGAGCAGTTCTTC. Translating gives CASYLPGSYNEQFF. J is TRBJ2-1 and V is TRBV5-1; D is unresolved. Trimming left V 7 bases short and J 1 base short, with 12 bases between. Germline V gene lookup returns CDR1 SGHRS and CDR2 YFSETQ. CDR3 length equals 14 residues.

This clonotype showed up just a few times. The rearrangement links TRBV19 to TRBJ1-5, with TRBD1 as a possible D gene (6 bases). This CDR3 contains 16 residues. CDR1 is LNHDA and CDR2 is SQIVND in the germline V gene (reference sequence). CDR3 region: CVSSSDSYYSNQPQHF. CDR3 bases: TGTGTTAGTAGTTCGGACAGCTACTATAGCAATCAGCCCCAGCATTTT.

The chain is built from TRBV27 and TRBJ2-1; 10 bases are shared with TRBD2. The CDR3 totals 15 residues. The ends lost 5 bases at V and 9 bases at J; junction bases unmatched: 10. Germline V gene lookup returns CDR1 MNHEY and CDR2 SMNVEV (reference sequence). The CDR3 reads CASSQPGLAGVEQFF. In nucleotides, the CDR3 is TGTGCCAGCAGTCAACCGGGGCTAGCGGGGGTTGAGCAGTTCTTC.

This clonotype is medium-sized (0.01 to 0.1%) in the sample. This chain uses TRBV25-1 with TRBJ2-3, with no clear D. CDR3 length: 13 amino acids. V lost 0 bases and J lost 2, with 3 bases in between. CDR1 MGHDK and CDR2 SYGVNS come from the germline V gene. CDR3 loop: CASSEYNTDTQYF. The CDR3 DNA reads as TGTGCCAGCAGTGAATACAACACAGATACGCAGTATTTT.

This clonotype is labeled medium-sized. The rearrangement uses TRBV28 and TRBJ1-6, with no clear D. There are 15 residues in the CDR3. Germline V gene lookup returns CDR1 MDHEN and CDR2 SYDVKM. Trimming took off 5 bases at V and 7 bases at J, with 15 bases between the two ends. CDR3 sequence reads: CASSPPGGGNSPLHF. As DNA, the CDR3 is TGTGCCAGCAGTCCCCCGGGAGGAGGGAATTCACCCCTCCACTTT.

This clonotype is classed as medium-sized. The chain links TRBV12-3 or TRBV12-4 to TRBJ2-3; the match to TRBD1 covers 7 bases. V lost 6 bases to trimming and J lost 0 bases; unmatched junction nucleotides: 3. The CDR3 is 14 amino acids. CDR3 amino acids: CASRPTGSTDTQYF. The CDR3, as DNA: TGTGCCAGCAGGCCGACAGGGAGCACAGATACGCAGTATTTT.

The sample holds one count of this clonotype. The chain links TRBV28 to TRBJ1-6; D is undetermined. This CDR3 is built from 14 residues. Germline CDR1 reads MDHEN; CDR2 reads SYDVKM. V dropped 6 bases and J dropped 6 bases, with 12 bases sitting between them. CDR3 loop: CASRTRESNSPLHF. In DNA form, the CDR3 reads TGTGCCAGCAGGACCCGGGAGAGTAATTCACCCCTCCACTTT.

This clonotype appeared a few times. The chain is built from TRBV11-2 and TRBJ2-5, with D unresolved. The CDR3 covers 15 residues. Deletions cut 3 bases from V and 4 bases from J, with 15 bases between. Germline-derived CDR1 and CDR2 are SGHAT and FQNNGV. The CDR3 region has the DNA TGTGCCAGCAGCTTTGGGATTAAGGCAGGAGAGACCCAGTACTTC. Translating it yields CASSFGIKAGETQYF.

A remark on this clonotype: A read error may explain this, as a much larger clone is one base away. The genes are TRBV5-5 and TRBJ2-1, with D perhaps matching TRBD1 (5 bases). This CDR3 comprises 17 residues. V was pared by 1 base and J by 2 bases, with 16 bases between. In germline, CDR1 is SGHKS, CDR2 YYEKEE (reference sequence). CDR3 region: CASSLMTAFDPYNEQFF. The CDR3 DNA reads TGTGCCAGCAGCTTGATGACAGCGTTTGACCCCTACAATGAGCAGTTCTTC. Complete variable domain (other parts from reference TRBV5-5 and TRBJ2-1): DAGVTQSPTHLIKTRGQQVTLRCSPISGHKSVSWYQQVLGQGPQFIFQYYEKEERGRGNFPDRFSARQFPNYSSELNVNALLLGDSALYLCASSLMTAFDPYNEQFFGPGTRLTVL.

The V and J genes are TRBV20-1 and TRBJ1-1; a weak D match, TRBD1 (5 bases). This CDR3 has 16 amino acids. With 3 bases removed from V and 4 bases from J, the gap between germline ends came to 21 bases. Germline V CDR1 and CDR2: DFQATT, SNEGSKA (reference sequence). The CDR3 DNA is TGCAGTGCTAGGGAGGGGTACCAAGGGATGAGCACTGAAGCTTTCTTT. Translated: CSAREGYQGMSTEAFF.

This clonotype is labeled medium-sized. The rearrangement joins TRBV7-9 to TRBJ2-3; TRBD1 aligns across 8 bases. Germline CDR1 SEHNR, CDR2 FQNEAQ (reference sequence). The length of the CDR3 is 15 residues. The V segment lost 3 bases and the J segment 3 bases; nucleotides outside the gene matches: 5. Written as DNA, the CDR3 is TGTGCCAGCAGCTTCGAGGGACAGGTTACAGATACGCAGTATTTT. It yields the protein CASSFEGQVTDTQYF.

Notes on this clonotype: The junction and the germline gene differ at one end; a read error may be behind it. The chain is built from TRBV14 and TRBJ1-1, with 8 bases matching TRBD1. The germline V gene has CDR1 SGHDN and CDR2 FVKESK. CDR3 length: 15 amino acids. Here the CDR3 DNA reads TGTTCCAGCAGCCAACTCAAGACAGGGGCCACTGAAGCTTCCTTT. Amino acids: CSSSQLKTGATEASF.

The chain combines TRBV4-2 with TRBJ2-5; 13 nucleotides line up with TRBD2. After removal of 4 bases from V and 4 bases from J, the junction contained 9 bases not matched to a gene. Germline V CDR1 and CDR2: LGHNA, YNFKEQ. The CDR3 spans 17 residues. CDR3 region: CASSLTGTSGDLETQYF. The CDR3, as DNA: TGTGCCAGCAGCCTGACCGGGACTAGCGGGGATCTAGAGACCCAGTACTTC.

Judged by abundance, this clonotype is medium-sized. The chain carries TRBV11-3 and TRBJ2-3, with D uncertain. Trimming left V 3 bases short and J 2 bases short, with 3 bases between. The CDR3 is made up of 12 amino acids. CDR1 SGHNT and CDR2 YENEEA come from the germline V gene. The CDR3, as DNA: TGTGCCAGCAGCTTTCACACAGATACGCAGTATTTT. Translated, it gives CASSFHTDTQYF.

By frequency in the sample, this clonotype is medium-sized (0.01 to 0.1%). The CDR3 here is CASAPAGEAFF. CDR3 DNA sequence: TGTGCCAGCGCCCCAGCGGGGGAGGCTTTCTTT. The chain is built from TRBV2 and TRBJ1-1, with D possibly being TRBD1 (5 bases). Germline lookup yields CDR1 SNHLY and CDR2 FYNNEI. V gave up 8 bases and J gave up 11 bases, with 15 bases separating them. CDR3 size: 11 residues. The complete variable domain, with remaining parts taken from reference TRBV2 and TRBJ1-1, reads EPEVTQTPSHQVTQMGQEVILRCVPISNHLYFYWYRQILGQKVEFLVSFYNNEISEKSEIFDDQFSVERPDGSNFTLKIRSTKLEDSAMYFCASAPAGEAFFGQGTRLTVV.

Comments on this clonotype: Since a much larger clone is just one base distant, this may be a read error. J is TRBJ2-5 and V is TRBV20-1, with D perhaps matching TRBD1 (5 bases). Trimming removed 7 bases from V and 5 bases from J, with 11 bases in between. This CDR3 spans 11 amino acids. The V gene's germline CDR1 is DFQATT and CDR2 SNEGSKA (reference sequence). The CDR3 sequence is CSGQIKETQYF. CDR3 DNA sequence: TGCAGTGGACAGATAAAGGAGACCCAGTACTTC.

The CDR3, as DNA: TGTGCCAGCAGTTACAGGACAGGGGCGTTACTACCGCAAGAGACCCAGTACTTC. Amino acids: CASSYRTGALLPQETQYF. This rearrangement joins TRBV6-2 or TRBV6-3 to TRBJ2-5; 9 nucleotides agree with TRBD1. Losses at the gene ends were 2 bases for V and 2 bases for J; bases not matched to a gene: 12. The germline V gene encodes CDR1 MNHEY and CDR2 SVGEGT. The CDR3 is made up of 18 amino acids.

Sample share makes this clonotype medium-sized (0.01 to 0.1%). V usage is TRBV20-1 and J usage is TRBJ2-6; D is unclear. V was shortened by 0 bases and J by 1 base, with 7 bases between the two germline ends. Germline assignment: CDR1 DFQATT and CDR2 SNEGSKA (reference sequence). CDR3 length equals 15 residues. DNA for the CDR3: TGCAGTGCTAGAGAAGTGGGGTCTGGGGCCAACGTCCTGACTTTC. The encoded protein is CSAREVGSGANVLTF.

The V call is TRBV29-1, the J call TRBJ2-3; D is unclear. The CDR3 spans 12 residues. Germline V gene sequence: CDR1 SQVTM, CDR2 ANQGSEA. V shed 6 bases and J shed 3 bases, with 10 bases lying between them. DNA of the CDR3: TGCAGCGTCGGTCCGAGGACAGATACGCAGTATTTT. Translated: CSVGPRTDTQYF.

This clonotype was detected many times. Its ends do not fully match the called genes, so a read error is possible. The chain employs TRBV11-1 and TRBJ2-1; TRBD2 matches at 13 bases. The length of the CDR3 is 13 residues. Germline-derived CDR1 and CDR2 are SGHAT and FQDESV (reference sequence). The CDR3: CASSSTSGGAEVF. CDR3 nucleotides: TGTGCCAGCAGCTCCACTAGCGGGGGGGCCGAAGTCTTC.

Note on this clonotype: The germline gene is not matched at one end of the junction; a read error may be the cause. The chain has TRBV4-1 and TRBJ2-1; a weak D match, TRBD2 (5 bases). Germline CDR1 MGHRA, CDR2 YSYEKL. CDR3 length equals 16 residues. Written as DNA, the CDR3 is TGCGCCAGCAGACAAGAGGCAACTAGGTCCTACAATGAGCAGTTCTTC. Its protein product is CASRQEATRSYNEQFF.